This TCR beta chain was identified during a study of T cell clonality in common variable immunodeficiency. The CDR3 totals 13 residues. The ends were cut back, 1 base at V and 4 bases at J, with 8 bases in the middle. Looked up from germline, CDR1 is DFQATT and CDR2 is SNEGSKA (reference sequence). The table lists this clone with many counts. The read comes to an end 3 residues before the CDR3 does, leaving the germline J gene to fill in the end. Control and CVID samples contributed equal amounts of genomic DNA. Produced via immunoSEQ multiplex PCR; TCRdb's table is partial and in-frame only. The repertoire consists of some 53,000 clones, none detected only once.

The V and J genes are TRBV20-1 and TRBJ1-5, with a tentative D call TRBD1 (6 bases). This TCR was recovered from a person aged 18 to 69 in good health. Sequencing used peripheral blood mononuclear cells. CDR3 bases read: TGCAGTGCTAGAGTTCAGGGGAATCAGCCC. Amino acids: CSARVQGNQP. The entire CDR3 protein is CSARVQGNQPQHF.